These 20 T cell receptor beta chains came from one sample sequenced in a study. MiXCR was run by TCRdb on the 5' RACE reads, yielding one entry per CDR3 protein. Of 25,000 to 40,000 distinct CDR3 sequences in the sample, roughly 25% are singletons; the top ten hold roughly 4%. Sequencing was performed on naive CD4+ T cells sorted from a lymph node. Documented subset: naive CD4+ T cells, CD4+CD45RA+CD25-. The receptors here all came from a female donor with breast cancer.

This clonotype is medium-sized in the sample. The CDR3: CASSWTSPDYNEQFF. In DNA, the CDR3 is TGTGCCAGCAGTTGGACTAGCCCAGACTACAATGAGCAGTTCTTC. The gene calls are TRBV6-5 and TRBJ2-1, with 8 bases aligning to TRBD2. CDR1 MNHEY and CDR2 SVGAGI come from the germline V gene. V shed 4 bases, J shed 3 bases, and the junction held 5 bases outside the gene matches. CDR3 length: 15 residues.

Comment on this clonotype: This may stem from a read error, because a much larger clone lies one nucleotide away. This rearrangement joins TRBV29-1 to TRBJ2-5; no firm D call. Germline V CDR1 and CDR2: SQVTM, ANQGSEA. CDR3 length: 11 residues. The CDR3 nucleotides read TGCAACGCCGACGGCCGGGAGACCCAGTACTTC. It yields the protein CNADGRETQYF.

J is TRBJ2-3 and V is TRBV9, with D hard to call. CDR1 and CDR2 from the germline V gene are SGDLS and YYNGEE. Deletions cut 0 bases from V and 1 base from J, with 3 bases between. The CDR3 spans 13 residues. Here the CDR3 reads CASSVDRTDTQYF. As DNA, the CDR3 is TGTGCCAGCAGCGTAGACCGCACAGATACGCAGTATTTT.

This clonotype was detected a few times. The V call is TRBV5-1, the J call TRBJ2-3; no reliable D call. Germline assignment: CDR1 SGHRS and CDR2 YFSETQ. Trimming took off 3 bases at V and 1 base at J, with 9 bases between the two ends. The CDR3 has 14 residues. The CDR3 coding sequence is TGCGCCAGCAGCTCGGGCACAGGCACAGATACGCAGTATTTT. This sequence encodes CASSSGTGTDTQYF.

This clonotype was recorded many times. The V gene is TRBV9, the J gene TRBJ1-1; D is perhaps TRBD1 (6 bases). CDR3 length equals 12 residues. Germline V CDR1 and CDR2: SGDLS, YYNGEE. The V and J ends lost 4 bases and 10 bases respectively, with 14 bases between them. The CDR3 nucleotides read TGTGCCAGCAGCAAAGAGGGGGGGAGAGCTTTCTTT. Translation gives CASSKEGGRAFF.

This chain connects TRBV5-1 to TRBJ1-1; D gene ambiguous. CDR3 length equals 12 residues. With 4 bases removed from V and 4 bases from J, the gap between germline ends came to 8 bases. In germline, CDR1 is SGHRS, CDR2 YFSETQ. The CDR3 bases are TGCGCCAGCAGCCTTGGCCCCACTGAAGCTTTCTTT. It yields the protein CASSLGPTEAFF.

The rearrangement links TRBV20-1 to TRBJ2-7; TRBD2 matches 13 bases. Losses at the gene ends were 0 bases for V and 1 base for J; bases not matched to a gene: 6. Germline V gene data show CDR1 as DFQATT and CDR2 as SNEGSKA (reference sequence). CDR3 length equals 17 residues. The CDR3, as DNA: TGCAGTGCTAGAGACCTACGACTAGCGGGAGGTTCCTACGAGCAGTACTTC. Protein: CSARDLRLAGGSYEQYF.

Ten or more counts support this clonotype. The CDR3 nucleotides read TGTGCCAGCAGGACCGGGACGGCTAGCACAGATACGCAGTATTTT. Translated: CASRTGTASTDTQYF. The chain links TRBV7-3 to TRBJ2-3; the D call may be TRBD1 or TRBD2 (5 bases each). V was shortened by 6 bases and J by 0 bases, with 13 bases between the two germline ends. CDR1 SGHTA and CDR2 FQGTGA come from the germline V gene. This CDR3 is built from 15 residues.

With regard to this clonotype: This may be a read error, as it is one base from a much larger clone. The chain carries TRBV20-1 and TRBJ2-1; D is unclear. The CDR3 is made up of 14 amino acids. V dropped 3 bases and J dropped 3 bases, with 12 bases sitting between them. CDR1 DFQATT and CDR2 SNEGSKA come from the germline V gene (reference sequence). The CDR3 DNA reads as TGCAGTGCTAGTCGCGTGAGTGTCTACAATGAGCAGTTCTTC. Its translation: CSASRVSVYNEQFF.

This chain uses TRBV7-3 with TRBJ1-3; D may be TRBD1 (5 bases). The CDR3 loop spans 16 amino acids. The V end was cut by 3 bases, the J end by 4 bases, with 16 bases between. Germline assignment: CDR1 SGHTA and CDR2 FQGTGA. Here the CDR3 DNA reads TGTGCCAGCAGCTTCGGGGGTCCCCTTCTGGGAAACACCATATATTTT. Residues: CASSFGGPLLGNTIYF. Looking up the rest from reference TRBV7-3 and TRBJ1-3 gives the full variable domain: GAGVSQTPSNKVTEKGKYVELRCDPISGHTALYWYRQSLGQGPEFLIYFQGTGAADDSGLPNDRFFAVRPEGSVSTLKIQRTERGDSAVYLCASSFGGPLLGNTIYFGEGSWLTVV.

This clonotype has a handful of counts. This chain joins TRBV5-1 and TRBJ1-4; 12 positions agree with TRBD1. Germline lookup yields CDR1 SGHRS and CDR2 YFSETQ. This CDR3 has 15 amino acids. Trimming at V came to 4 bases and at J to 8 bases, leaving 6 bases not matched to a gene. The CDR3 DNA reads TGCGCCAGCAGCCCGGCTGGGACAGGGGGCGAAAAACTGTTTTTT. Translating gives CASSPAGTGGEKLFF. Full variable domain (missing parts from reference TRBV5-1 and TRBJ1-4): KAGVTQTPRYLIKTRGQQVTLSCSPISGHRSVSWYQQTPGQGLQFLFEYFSETQRNKGNFPGRFSGRQFSNSRSEMNVSTLELGDSALYLCASSPAGTGGEKLFFGSGTQLSVL.

V is TRBV20-1 and J is TRBJ2-1, with 7 bases identical to TRBD2. In germline, CDR1 is DFQATT, CDR2 SNEGSKA (reference sequence). J was trimmed by 3 bases and V by 0 bases; bases with no gene match: 5. The CDR3 runs 15 residues. In DNA form, the CDR3 reads TGCAGTGCTAGAGATTACGCTAGCGGCTACAATGAGCAGTTCTTC. Translation: CSARDYASGYNEQFF.

This rearrangement joins TRBV10-1 to TRBJ2-7, with D perhaps TRBD2 (5 bases). CDR1 is WNHNN, CDR2 SYGVQD, per germline (reference sequence). V lost 0 bases and J 0 bases, leaving 9 bases between the germline ends. This CDR3 spans 15 amino acids. This CDR3 is CASSESVGSSYEQYF. The CDR3 DNA sequence: TGCGCCAGCAGTGAGTCGGTAGGGAGCTCCTACGAGCAGTACTTC.

This clonotype was recorded a few times. The chain couples TRBV20-1 to TRBJ2-1; D possibly corresponds to TRBD1 (5 bases). V was shortened by 1 base and J by 9 bases, with 19 bases between the two germline ends. The CDR3 runs to 15 residues. Germline loops: CDR1 DFQATT, CDR2 SNEGSKA (reference sequence). Written as DNA, the CDR3 is TGCAGTGCTAGAGTTTTTCCCTTCTCAGGGCTTGAGCAGTTCTTC. It yields the protein CSARVFPFSGLEQFF.

This clonotype was detected ten times or more. V is TRBV12-3 or TRBV12-4 and J is TRBJ1-6; no firm D call. Trimming left V 7 bases short and J 0 bases short, with 7 bases between. The CDR3 loop spans 14 amino acids. This CDR3 is CASNSDSYNSPLHF. The CDR3 DNA sequence: TGTGCCAGCAATAGTGACTCCTATAATTCACCCCTCCACTTT.

The V call is TRBV7-9, the J call TRBJ2-1, with 8 bases that match TRBD1. Trimming took 1 base from V and 7 from J; bases not matched to a gene: 0. There are 13 residues in the CDR3. The germline V gene has CDR1 SEHNR and CDR2 FQNEAQ (reference sequence). CDR3 coding DNA: TGTGCCAGCAGCTTAGGACAGGGGAATGAGCAGTTCTTC. Its translation: CASSLGQGNEQFF.

This clonotype was seen a few times. The chain employs TRBV12-3 or TRBV12-4 and TRBJ2-1; 10 nucleotides match TRBD2. This CDR3 comprises 15 residues. Losses at the gene ends were 7 bases for V and 6 bases for J; bases not matched to a gene: 9. Here the CDR3 DNA reads TGTGCCAGCACCCCTAGCGGGGGTCTTTTCAATGAGCAGTTCTTC. Protein: CASTPSGGLFNEQFF.

V usage is TRBV6-1 and J usage is TRBJ2-3; D not certain. CDR1 is MNHNS, CDR2 SASEGT, per germline. The CDR3 is made up of 12 amino acids. The V gene lost 6 bases and the J gene lost 6 bases, with 10 bases spanning the gap. This CDR3 is CASSHLPDTQYF. The CDR3 DNA reads as TGTGCCAGCAGCCACCTACCCGATACGCAGTATTTT.

The chain has TRBV6-1 and TRBJ1-1; 7 bases agree with TRBD1. The CDR3 has 14 amino acids. V lost 6 bases to trimming and J lost 1 base; unmatched junction nucleotides: 5. CDR1 is MNHNS, CDR2 SASEGT, per germline. CDR3: CASRRQGRNTEAFF. CDR3 DNA sequence: TGTGCCAGCAGGAGACAGGGCCGGAACACTGAAGCTTTCTTT.

V usage is TRBV27 and J usage is TRBJ1-2, with D unresolved. CDR3 length: 13 residues. V was trimmed by 5 bases and J by 8 bases, leaving 15 bases between them. Germline CDR1 reads MNHEY; CDR2 reads SMNVEV (reference sequence). The CDR3, as DNA: TGTGCCAGCAGTGCCCCCCAGGCGGGGGGCTACACCTTC. It yields the protein CASSAPQAGGYTF.